This TCR beta chain was captured in a study of human T cells and chemical hapten exposure. Study information: Donors were sensitized with 2% DPC on the upper inner arm.

Individual cDNA molecules (in the library) carried attached unique molecular identifiers. In the study's own analysis: A per-sample median of roughly 97,000 TCRs was observed, with a range of about 20,000 to 750,000. Each CDR3 protein is one row after TCRdb ran MiXCR on the RACE reads. None of the V and J calls come from the authors' own analysis; TCRdb made them. The sample shows about 140,000 distinct CDR3 sequences, about 12% of them seen only once. Noted time point: patch test 2, 6 weeks after DPC sensitization. Treatment in this sample: therapeutic diphenylcyclopropenone sensitization with weekly scalp DPC. Extraction yielded total RNA from whole blood (unfractionated). Germline values: CDR1 SQVTM, CDR2 ANQGSEA. V lost 6 bases, J lost 6 bases, and 10 bases lay in between. The CDR3 length is 11 residues.

The chain joins TRBV29-1 to TRBJ2-3; D is tentatively TRBD1 or TRBD2 (5 bases each). This TCR was sampled from a woman aged 45-65 years with alopecia areata. Some clones in this sample may be carry-over from other donors' samples. The sequences come from whole blood, collected in connection with sensitization to the hapten diphenylcyclopropenone (DPC). The CDR3 coding sequence is TGCAGCGTCCGTTGGGGGGATACGCAGTATTTT. Protein sequence: CSVRWGDTQYF.